The 8 T cell receptor beta chains below come from one sample, sequenced in a study of identical twins. A single record per CDR3 protein comes from TCRdb applying MiXCR to the 5' RACE reads. The table has about 890,000 distinct CDR3 sequences, more than 9% seen once; the top ten hold around 1.6%. These data were also filed under a second study, of yellow fever vaccine responses in identical twins.

Sequences were obtained from PBMCs. The origin of the receptors is a woman aged 18-29 years in good health.

This clonotype showed up many times. V is TRBV7-6 and J is TRBJ2-3, with 10 nucleotides matching TRBD2. This CDR3 spans 16 amino acids. Germline V gives CDR1 SGHVS, CDR2 FNYEAQ. V lost 1 base, J lost 2 bases, and 3 bases stayed unmatched. CDR3 amino acids: CASSLGLAGATDTQYF. Written as DNA, the CDR3 is TGTGCCAGCAGCTTAGGACTAGCGGGCGCCACAGATACGCAGTATTTT.

This clonotype appeared a few times. The chain is built from TRBV27 and TRBJ2-1; maybe TRBD1 (6 bases). This CDR3 region has 16 residues. Germline CDR1 MNHEY, CDR2 SMNVEV (reference sequence). V was pared by 5 bases and J by 4 bases, with 18 bases between. CDR3 loop: CASSLNQGTLYNEQFF. CDR3 sequence (DNA): TGTGCCAGCAGTCTTAATCAGGGGACCTTATACAATGAGCAGTTCTTC.

This clonotype was counted only a few times. The chain carries TRBV7-3 and TRBJ2-7; D possibly corresponds to TRBD2 (6 bases). The CDR3 is 14 amino acids. The germline V gene has CDR1 SGHTA and CDR2 FQGTGA. V lost 5 bases to trimming and J lost 2 bases, with 13 bases between them. The CDR3 sequence: CASSQAGYPYEQYF. CDR3 nucleotides: TGTGCCAGCAGCCAGGCGGGGTACCCCTACGAGCAGTACTTC.

V and J are TRBV25-1 and TRBJ2-7; tentative D call: TRBD2 (6 bases). The CDR3 consists of 15 residues. Germline CDR1 MGHDK, CDR2 SYGVNS. V was trimmed by 10 bases and J by 4 bases, leaving 23 bases between them. The CDR3 nucleotides are TGTGCCACCAAAATGGGGGAGGCACCTGGGTACGAGCAGTACTTC. It encodes CATKMGEAPGYEQYF.

This clonotype was recorded many times. V usage is TRBV28 and J usage is TRBJ1-5; no reliable D call. The CDR3 is 13 residues long. V was clipped by 3 bases and J by 2 bases, with 5 bases between them. Germline lookup yields CDR1 MDHEN and CDR2 SYDVKM. CDR3 residues: CASSFPGNQPQHF. The CDR3 DNA reads as TGTGCCAGCAGTTTCCCCGGCAATCAGCCCCAGCATTTT.

This chain connects TRBV5-5 to TRBJ2-7, with 8 bases matching TRBD2. This CDR3 contains 13 residues. J lost 4 bases, V lost 4 bases, and 4 bases had no gene match. Germline-derived CDR1 and CDR2 are SGHKS and YYEKEE (reference sequence). CDR3 DNA sequence: TGTGCCAGCAGCCCGGGGGGGGCGTACGAGCAGTACGTC. This codes for CASSPGGAYEQYV.

This clonotype was observed a handful of times. The chain recombines TRBV6-1 with TRBJ2-1; D uncertain. CDR1 is MNHNS and CDR2 is SASEGT in the germline V gene. V gave up 7 bases and J gave up 0 bases, with 4 bases separating them. The CDR3 runs 12 residues. For the CDR3, the DNA is TGTGCCAGCACGCACTCCTACAATGAGCAGTTCTTC. Its translation: CASTHSYNEQFF.

This clonotype was seen repeatedly, ten times or more. The V call is TRBV28, the J call TRBJ2-4, with TRBD1 matching over 7 bases. In germline, CDR1 is MDHEN, CDR2 SYDVKM. After removal of 5 bases from V and 7 bases from J, the junction contained 8 bases not matched to a gene. This CDR3 contains 14 residues. This chain's CDR3 is CASSDRQGVNIQYF. As DNA, the CDR3 is TGTGCCAGCAGTGACCGACAGGGTGTGAACATTCAGTACTTC.